This entry lists 3 T cell receptor beta chains sequenced from one sample in a study of blood T cells in healthy people across ages (dated by TCRdb to 2015 to 2017). Libraries were constructed by 5' RACE. This sample was sequenced with an Illumina HiSeq 2500. A second PCR of roughly 7 to 11 cycles was performed with a sample-barcoded 5' primer and a J-beta primer mix. TCRdb passed the public sequencing reads through fastp at Q25 and MiXCR, retaining productive beta sequences. One record per CDR3 amino acid sequence lists the most common genes and DNA. The table for this sample lists fewer than 900,000 distinct CDR3 sequences; approximately 50% of them were counted only once. 30% to 40% of the sample is in the top ten clones. The sample was blood. Receptors were obtained from a woman between 55 and 75 years old in good health.

The chain uses TRBV28 and TRBJ2-1; D is uncertain. From germline, CDR1 is MDHEN and CDR2 SYDVKM. The CDR3 covers 13 residues. Trimming removed 6 bases at V and 3 bases at J, with 9 bases between. For the CDR3, the DNA is TGTGCCAGCAGACGACCCCTCTACAATGAGCAGTTCTTC. This sequence encodes CASRRPLYNEQFF.

The rearrangement joins TRBV7-2 to TRBJ2-7; possible D gene TRBD1, 5 bases. Germline V gene lookup returns CDR1 SGHTA and CDR2 FQGNSA. Between the trimmed V and J ends, which lost 7 bases and 2 bases, there was a span of 15 bases. The CDR3 is 14 amino acids. The CDR3 is CASNRDTDTYEQYF. CDR3 in DNA: TGTGCCAGCAACAGAGACACGGACACCTACGAGCAGTACTTC.

On this clonotype itself: This may be a read error, as it is one base from a much larger clone. The chain links TRBV7-2 to TRBJ2-5, with D tentatively TRBD1 (6 bases). Germline V gene sequence: CDR1 SGHTA, CDR2 FQGNSA. Trimming stripped 2 bases from V and 11 bases from J, with 24 bases between. The CDR3 covers 16 residues. The CDR3 region is CASSLTLDRIPNEQYF. The CDR3 nucleotides are TGTGCCAGCAGCTTAACTCTGGACAGAATACCAAATGAGCAGTACTTC.